This paragraph reports one TCR beta chain. Generated by immunoSEQ multiplex PCR, the TCRdb table keeps only in-frame clones and is missing some. The sample shows approximately 90,000 clones, over 65% of them seen only once. The entry originates in a study of control samples from healthy donors and cancer patients. Germline V gene sequence: CDR1 SGHAT, CDR2 FQDESV (reference sequence). V lost 5 bases to trimming and J lost 5 bases; unmatched junction nucleotides: 2. This CDR3 has 13 residues. This TCR came from a woman aged 40 to 50 in good health. The source material was blood. The chain carries TRBV11-1 and TRBJ2-5; 10 bases agree with TRBD2. CDR3 coding DNA: TGTGCCAGCAGCGGGGGACTAGCGGAGACCCAGTACTTC. The encoded protein is CASSGGLAETQYF.